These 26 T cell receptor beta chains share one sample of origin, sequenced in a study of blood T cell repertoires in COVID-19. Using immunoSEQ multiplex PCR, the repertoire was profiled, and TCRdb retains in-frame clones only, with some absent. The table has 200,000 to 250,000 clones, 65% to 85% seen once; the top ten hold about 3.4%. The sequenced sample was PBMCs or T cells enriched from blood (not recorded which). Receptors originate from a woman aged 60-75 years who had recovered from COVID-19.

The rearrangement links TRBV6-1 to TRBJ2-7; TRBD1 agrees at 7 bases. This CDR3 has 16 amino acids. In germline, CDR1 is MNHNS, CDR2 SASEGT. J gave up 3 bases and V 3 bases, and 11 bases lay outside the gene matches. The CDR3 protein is CASSDKFDRVSYEQYF. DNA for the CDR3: TGTGCCAGCAGTGATAAATTCGACAGGGTGAGCTACGAGCAGTACTTC.

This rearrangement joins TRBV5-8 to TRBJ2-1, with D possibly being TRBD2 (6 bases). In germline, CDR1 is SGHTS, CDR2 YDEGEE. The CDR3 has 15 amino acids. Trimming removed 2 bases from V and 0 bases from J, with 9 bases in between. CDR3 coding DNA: TGTGCCAGCAGCTTAAGCGGGTACTCCTACAATGAGCAGTTCTTC. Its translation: CASSLSGYSYNEQFF.

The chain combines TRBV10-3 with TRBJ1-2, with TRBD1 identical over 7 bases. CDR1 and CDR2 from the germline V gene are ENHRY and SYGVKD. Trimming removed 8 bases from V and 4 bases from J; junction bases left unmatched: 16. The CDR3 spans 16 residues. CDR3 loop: CAIAEGGQLPSYGYTF. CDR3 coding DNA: TGTGCCATCGCGGAAGGGGGACAGCTCCCCAGCTATGGCTACACCTTC.

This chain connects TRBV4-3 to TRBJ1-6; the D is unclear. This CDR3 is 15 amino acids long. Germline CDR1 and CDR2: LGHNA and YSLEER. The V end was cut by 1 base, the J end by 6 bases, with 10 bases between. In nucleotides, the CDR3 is TGCGCCAGCAGCCAAGGACGGACTGCTAATTCACCCCTCCACTTT. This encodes CASSQGRTANSPLHF.

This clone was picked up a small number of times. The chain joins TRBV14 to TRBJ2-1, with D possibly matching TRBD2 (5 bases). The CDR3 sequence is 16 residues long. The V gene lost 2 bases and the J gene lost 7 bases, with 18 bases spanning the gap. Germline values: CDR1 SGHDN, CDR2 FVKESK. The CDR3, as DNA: TGTGCCAGCAGCCAAACCCCTAGCCGGATCGATAATGAGCAGTTCTTC. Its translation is CASSQTPSRIDNEQFF.

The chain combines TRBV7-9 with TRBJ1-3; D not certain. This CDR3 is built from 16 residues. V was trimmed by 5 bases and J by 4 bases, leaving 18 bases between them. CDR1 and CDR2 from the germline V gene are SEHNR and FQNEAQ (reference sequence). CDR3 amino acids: CASSPTSGRTGNTIYF. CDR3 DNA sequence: TGTGCCAGCAGCCCGACTTCGGGGAGGACCGGAAACACCATATATTTT.

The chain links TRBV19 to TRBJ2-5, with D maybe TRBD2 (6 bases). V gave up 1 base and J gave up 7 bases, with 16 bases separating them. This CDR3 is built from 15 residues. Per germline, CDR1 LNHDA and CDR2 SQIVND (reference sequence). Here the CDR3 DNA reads TGTGCCAGTAGTATAGGTCCGGGAGCGGGTGGGACCCAGTACTTC. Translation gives CASSIGPGAGGTQYF.

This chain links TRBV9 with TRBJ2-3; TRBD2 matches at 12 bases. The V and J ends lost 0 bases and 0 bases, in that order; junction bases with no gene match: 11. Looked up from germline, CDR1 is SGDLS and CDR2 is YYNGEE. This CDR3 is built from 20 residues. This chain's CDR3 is CASSVATRLAGGTSTDTQYF. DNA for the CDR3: TGTGCCAGCAGCGTAGCTACTAGGCTAGCGGGGGGGACTAGCACAGATACGCAGTATTTT. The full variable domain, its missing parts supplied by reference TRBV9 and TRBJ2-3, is DSGVTQTPKHLITATGQRVTLRCSPRSGDLSVYWYQQSLDQGLQFLIQYYNGEERAKGNILERFSAQQFPDLHSELNLSSLELGDSALYFCASSVATRLAGGTSTDTQYFGPGTRLTVL.

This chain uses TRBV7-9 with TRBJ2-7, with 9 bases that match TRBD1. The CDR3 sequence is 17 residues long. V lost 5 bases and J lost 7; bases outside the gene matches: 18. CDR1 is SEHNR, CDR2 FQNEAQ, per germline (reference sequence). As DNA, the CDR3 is TGTGCCAGCAGCGGTCCTAAGGGACAGGGCCCATACGGGGAGCAGTACTTC. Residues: CASSGPKGQGPYGEQYF.

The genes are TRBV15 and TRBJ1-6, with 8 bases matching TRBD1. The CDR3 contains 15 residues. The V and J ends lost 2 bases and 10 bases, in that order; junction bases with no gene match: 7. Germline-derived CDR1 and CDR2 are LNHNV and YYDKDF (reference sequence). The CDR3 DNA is TGTGCCACCAGCAGAAGTAAGACAGGGGACTCACCCCTCCACTTT. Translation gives CATSRSKTGDSPLHF.

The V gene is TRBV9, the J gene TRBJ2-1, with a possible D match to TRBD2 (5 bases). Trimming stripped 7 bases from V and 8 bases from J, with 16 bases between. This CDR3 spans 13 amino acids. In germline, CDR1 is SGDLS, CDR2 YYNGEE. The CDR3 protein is CASSTSLRDEQFF. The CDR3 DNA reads TGTGCCAGCTCCACTAGTTTAAGGGATGAGCAGTTCTTC.

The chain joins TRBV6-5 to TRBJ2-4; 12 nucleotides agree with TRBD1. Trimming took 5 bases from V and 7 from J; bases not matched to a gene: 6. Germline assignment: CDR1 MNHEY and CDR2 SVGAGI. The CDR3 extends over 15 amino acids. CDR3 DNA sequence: TGTGCCAGCAGTCGGGACAGGGGGCGCTCGAACATTCAGTACTTC. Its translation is CASSRDRGRSNIQYF.

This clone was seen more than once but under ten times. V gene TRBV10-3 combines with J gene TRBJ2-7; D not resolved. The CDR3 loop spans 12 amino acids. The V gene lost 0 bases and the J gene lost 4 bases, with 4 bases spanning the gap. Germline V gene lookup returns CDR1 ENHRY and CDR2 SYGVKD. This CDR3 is CAISESLYEQYF. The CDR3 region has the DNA TGTGCCATCAGTGAGTCTTTATACGAGCAGTACTTC.

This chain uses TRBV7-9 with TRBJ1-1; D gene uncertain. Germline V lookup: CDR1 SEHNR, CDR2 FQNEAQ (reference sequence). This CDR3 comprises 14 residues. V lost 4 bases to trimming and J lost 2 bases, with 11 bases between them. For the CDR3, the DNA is TGTGCCAGCAGCTCCCTGGTCAGTAACACTGAAGCTTTCTTT. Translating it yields CASSSLVSNTEAFF.

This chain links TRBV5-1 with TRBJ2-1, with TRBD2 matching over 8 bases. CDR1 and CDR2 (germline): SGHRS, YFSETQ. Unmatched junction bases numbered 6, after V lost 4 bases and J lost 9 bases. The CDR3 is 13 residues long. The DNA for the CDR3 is TGCGCCAGCAGCGATCAACTAGCGGCTGAGCAGTTCTTC. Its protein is CASSDQLAAEQFF.

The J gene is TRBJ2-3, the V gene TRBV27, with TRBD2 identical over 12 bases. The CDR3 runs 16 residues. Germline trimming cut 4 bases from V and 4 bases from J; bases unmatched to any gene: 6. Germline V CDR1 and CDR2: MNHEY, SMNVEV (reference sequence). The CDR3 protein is CASSWRLAGVSDTQYF. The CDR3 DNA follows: TGTGCCAGCAGTTGGAGACTAGCGGGAGTGTCAGATACGCAGTATTTT.

CDR3 in DNA: TGTGCCAGCAGCTCGGGACAGCGTAATGAAAAACTGTTTTTT. It specifies CASSSGQRNEKLFF. The V call is TRBV28, the J call TRBJ1-4; 7 nucleotides line up with TRBD1. Unmatched junction bases numbered 5, after V lost 6 bases and J lost 4 bases. Germline V gives CDR1 MDHEN, CDR2 SYDVKM. The CDR3 spans 14 residues.

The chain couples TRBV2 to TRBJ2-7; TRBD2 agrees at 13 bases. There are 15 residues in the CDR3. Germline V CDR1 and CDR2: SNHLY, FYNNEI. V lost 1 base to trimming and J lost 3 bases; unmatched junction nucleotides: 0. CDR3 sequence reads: CASSEGLAGGYEQYF. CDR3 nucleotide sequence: TGTGCCAGCAGTGAAGGACTAGCGGGGGGCTACGAGCAGTACTTC. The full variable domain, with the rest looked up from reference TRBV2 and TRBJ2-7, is EPEVTQTPSHQVTQMGQEVILRCVPISNHLYFYWYRQILGQKVEFLVSFYNNEISEKSEIFDDQFSVERPDGSNFTLKIRSTKLEDSAMYFCASSEGLAGGYEQYFGPGTRLTVT.

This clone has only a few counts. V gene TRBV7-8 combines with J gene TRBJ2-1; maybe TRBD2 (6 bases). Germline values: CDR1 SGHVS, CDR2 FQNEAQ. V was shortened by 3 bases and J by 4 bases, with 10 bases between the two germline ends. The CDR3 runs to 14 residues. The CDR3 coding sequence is TGTGCCAGCAGCTTTTCGACTAGTTACAATGAGCAGTTCTTC. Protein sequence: CASSFSTSYNEQFF.

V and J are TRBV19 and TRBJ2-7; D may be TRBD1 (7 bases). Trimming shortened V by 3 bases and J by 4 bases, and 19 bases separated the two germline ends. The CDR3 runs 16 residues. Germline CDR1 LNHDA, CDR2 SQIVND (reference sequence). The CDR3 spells CASSIRLQGGLYEQYF. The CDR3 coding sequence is TGTGCCAGTAGTATCAGGTTGCAGGGGGGACTGTACGAGCAGTACTTC.

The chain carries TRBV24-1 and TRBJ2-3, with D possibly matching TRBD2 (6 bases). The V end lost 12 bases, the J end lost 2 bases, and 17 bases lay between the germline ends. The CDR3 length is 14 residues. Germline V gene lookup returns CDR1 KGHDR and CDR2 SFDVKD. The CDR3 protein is CAPKGGSYTDTQYF. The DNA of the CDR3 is TGTGCCCCCAAGGGAGGCAGCTACACAGATACGCAGTATTTT.

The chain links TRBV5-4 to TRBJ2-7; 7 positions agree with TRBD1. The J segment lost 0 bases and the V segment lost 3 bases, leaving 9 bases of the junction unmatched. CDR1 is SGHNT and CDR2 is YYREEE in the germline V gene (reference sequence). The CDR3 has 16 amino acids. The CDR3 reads CASSWDPGQSSYEQYF. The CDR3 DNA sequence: TGTGCCAGCAGCTGGGATCCGGGACAGAGCTCCTACGAGCAGTACTTC.

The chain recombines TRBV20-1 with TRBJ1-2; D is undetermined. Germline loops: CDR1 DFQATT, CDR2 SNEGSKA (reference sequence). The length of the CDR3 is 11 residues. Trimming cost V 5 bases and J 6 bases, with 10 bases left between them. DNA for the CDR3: TGCAGTGCTCCCACTCTCCATGGCTACACCTTC. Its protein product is CSAPTLHGYTF.

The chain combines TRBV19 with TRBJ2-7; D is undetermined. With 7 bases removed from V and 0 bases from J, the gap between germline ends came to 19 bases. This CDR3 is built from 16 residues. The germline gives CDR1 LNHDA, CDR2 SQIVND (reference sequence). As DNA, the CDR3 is TGTGCCAGTACCCCTTCCTACGTCGGAGCCTCCTACGAGCAGTACTTC. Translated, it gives CASTPSYVGASYEQYF.

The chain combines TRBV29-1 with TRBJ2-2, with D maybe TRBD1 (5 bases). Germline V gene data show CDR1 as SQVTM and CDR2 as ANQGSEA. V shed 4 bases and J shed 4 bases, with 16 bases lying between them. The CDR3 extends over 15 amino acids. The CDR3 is CSVVIGRVGTGELFF. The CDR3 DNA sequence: TGCAGCGTTGTAATTGGCAGGGTAGGCACCGGGGAGCTGTTTTTT.

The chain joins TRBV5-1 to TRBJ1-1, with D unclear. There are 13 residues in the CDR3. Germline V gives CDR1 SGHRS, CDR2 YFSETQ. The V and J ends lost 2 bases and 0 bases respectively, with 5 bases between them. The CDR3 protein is CASSFNMNTEAFF. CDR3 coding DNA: TGCGCCAGCAGCTTCAACATGAACACTGAAGCTTTCTTT.